The clone carrying this T cell receptor beta chain was picked up a small number of times. This sample is part of a study of T-cell memory formation after mild COVID-19. TCRdb recomputed calls from the 5' RACE reads with MiXCR, one row per CDR3 protein. Found here are 300,000 to 400,000 distinct CDR3 sequences, 28% of them singletons; the top ten hold about 13%. CDR1 and CDR2 from the germline V gene are SGHVS and FNYEAQ. V was shortened by 1 base and J by 3 bases, with 7 bases between the two germline ends. This CDR3 region has 13 residues. Sequencing was done on a sample of PBMCs or a T cell subset sorted from them (not recorded which). This chain connects TRBV7-6 to TRBJ2-7; D ambiguous. The sequence was collected from an adult woman who had mild COVID-19 (a few samples of this study predate the infection). Cell type and time point are not known. CDR3 amino acids: CASSLGAFYEQYF. CDR3 nucleotide sequence: TGTGCCAGCAGCTTAGGGGCTTTCTACGAGCAGTACTTC.